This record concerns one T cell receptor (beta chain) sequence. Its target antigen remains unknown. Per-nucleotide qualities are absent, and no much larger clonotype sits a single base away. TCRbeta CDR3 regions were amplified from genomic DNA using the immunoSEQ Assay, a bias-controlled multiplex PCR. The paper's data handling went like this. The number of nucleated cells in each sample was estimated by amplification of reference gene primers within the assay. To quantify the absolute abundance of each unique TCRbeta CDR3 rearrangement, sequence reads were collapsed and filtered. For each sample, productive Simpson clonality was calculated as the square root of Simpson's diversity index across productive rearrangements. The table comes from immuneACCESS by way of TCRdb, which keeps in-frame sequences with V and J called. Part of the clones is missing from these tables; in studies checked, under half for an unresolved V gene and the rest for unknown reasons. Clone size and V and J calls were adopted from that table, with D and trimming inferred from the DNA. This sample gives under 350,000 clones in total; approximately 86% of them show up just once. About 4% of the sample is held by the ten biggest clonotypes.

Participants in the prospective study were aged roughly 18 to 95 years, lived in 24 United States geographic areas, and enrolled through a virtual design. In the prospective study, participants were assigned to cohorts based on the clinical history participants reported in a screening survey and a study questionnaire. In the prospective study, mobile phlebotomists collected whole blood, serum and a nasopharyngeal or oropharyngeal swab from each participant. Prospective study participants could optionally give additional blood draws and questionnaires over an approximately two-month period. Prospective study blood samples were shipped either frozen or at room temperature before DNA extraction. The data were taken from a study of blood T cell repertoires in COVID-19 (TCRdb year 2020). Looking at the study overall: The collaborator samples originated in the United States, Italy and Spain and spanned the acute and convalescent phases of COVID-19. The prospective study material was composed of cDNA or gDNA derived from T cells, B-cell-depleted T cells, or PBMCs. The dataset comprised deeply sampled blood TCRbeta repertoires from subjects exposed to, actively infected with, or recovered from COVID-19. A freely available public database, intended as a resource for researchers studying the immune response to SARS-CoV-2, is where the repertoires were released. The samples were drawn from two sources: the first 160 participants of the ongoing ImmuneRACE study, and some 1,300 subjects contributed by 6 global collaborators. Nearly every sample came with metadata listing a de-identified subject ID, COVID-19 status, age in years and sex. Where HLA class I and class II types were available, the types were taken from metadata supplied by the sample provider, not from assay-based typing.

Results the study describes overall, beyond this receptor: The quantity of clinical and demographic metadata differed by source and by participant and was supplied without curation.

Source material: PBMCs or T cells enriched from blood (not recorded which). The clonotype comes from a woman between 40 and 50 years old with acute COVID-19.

The DNA sequence is given as TGCGCCAGCAGCCAAGATCAGGGAGGGTTTCAGCCCCAGCATTTT. Its protein is CASSQDQGGFQPQHF. Rearrangement joined TRBV4-3 to TRBJ1-5, with TRBD1 perhaps the D gene, on 5 matching bases. V is clipped by 0 bases and J by 6 bases, and the sequence between their germline boundaries is 12 bases long. Based on the germline V gene, the CDR1 and CDR2 sequences are LGHNA and YSLEER. The CDR3 covers 15 residues, taking in both the cysteine and the phenylalanine. The entry retains the CDR3 DNA only, 45 bases that are in frame from base 1.